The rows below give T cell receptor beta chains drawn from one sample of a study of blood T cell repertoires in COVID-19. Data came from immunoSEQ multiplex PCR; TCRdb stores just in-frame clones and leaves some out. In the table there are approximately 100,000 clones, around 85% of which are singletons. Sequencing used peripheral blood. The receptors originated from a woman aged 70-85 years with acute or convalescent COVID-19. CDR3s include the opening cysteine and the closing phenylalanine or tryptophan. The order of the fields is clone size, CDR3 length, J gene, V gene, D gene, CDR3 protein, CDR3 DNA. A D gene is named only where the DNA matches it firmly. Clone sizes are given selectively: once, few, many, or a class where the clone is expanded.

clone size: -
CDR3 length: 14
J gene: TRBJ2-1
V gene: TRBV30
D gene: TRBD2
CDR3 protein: CAWSSKRGYNEQFF
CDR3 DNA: TGTGCCTGGAGTAGCAAGCGGGGCTACAATGAGCAGTTCTTC

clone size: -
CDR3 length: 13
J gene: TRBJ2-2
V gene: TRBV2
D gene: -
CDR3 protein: CASKEGGAGELFF
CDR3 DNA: TGTGCCAGCAAGGAGGGGGGGGCCGGGGAGCTGTTTTTT

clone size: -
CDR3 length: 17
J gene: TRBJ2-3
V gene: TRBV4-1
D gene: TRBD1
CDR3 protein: CASSQDQGTGSTDTQYF
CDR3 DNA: TGCGCCAGCAGCCAAGATCAGGGGACAGGGAGCACAGATACGCAGTATTTT

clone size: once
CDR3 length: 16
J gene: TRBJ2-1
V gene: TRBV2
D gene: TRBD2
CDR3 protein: CASGPGLAGPYNEQFF
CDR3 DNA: TGTGCCAGCGGCCCGGGACTAGCGGGTCCCTACAATGAGCAGTTCTTC

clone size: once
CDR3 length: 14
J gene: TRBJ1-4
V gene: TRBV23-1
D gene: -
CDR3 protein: CAGQQGATNEKLFF
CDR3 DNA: TGCGCCGGGCAACAGGGAGCAACTAATGAAAAACTGTTTTTT

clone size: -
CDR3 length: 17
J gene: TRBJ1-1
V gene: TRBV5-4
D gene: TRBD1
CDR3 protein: CASSLGGGQGSNTEAFF
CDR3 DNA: TGTGCCAGCAGCTTGGGGGGGGGACAGGGATCGAACACTGAAGCTTTCTTT

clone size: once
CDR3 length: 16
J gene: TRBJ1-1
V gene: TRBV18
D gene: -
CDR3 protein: CASSPRWGGRDTEAFF
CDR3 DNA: TGTGCCAGCTCACCAAGGTGGGGCGGTAGGGACACTGAAGCTTTCTTT

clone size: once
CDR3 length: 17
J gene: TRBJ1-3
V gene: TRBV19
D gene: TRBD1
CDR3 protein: CASSHQRYRGSGNTIYF
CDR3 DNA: TGTGCCAGTAGCCACCAAAGATACAGGGGCTCTGGAAACACCATATATTTT

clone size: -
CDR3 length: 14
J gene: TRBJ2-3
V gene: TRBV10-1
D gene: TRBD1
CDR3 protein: CASSWAGGTDTQYF
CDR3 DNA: TGCGCCAGCAGTTGGGCAGGGGGAACAGATACGCAGTATTTT

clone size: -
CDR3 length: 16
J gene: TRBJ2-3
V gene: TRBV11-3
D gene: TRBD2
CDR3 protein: CASSHSGRARPDTQYF
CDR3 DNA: TGTGCCAGCAGTCATAGCGGGAGGGCCCGCCCAGATACGCAGTATTTT

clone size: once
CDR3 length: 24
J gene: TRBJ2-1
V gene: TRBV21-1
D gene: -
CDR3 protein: CASSKIKLTAPKPTLLVSYNEQFF
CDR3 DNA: TGTGCCAGCAGCAAAATTAAGTTGACAGCTCCGAAGCCCACGCTCCTGGTCTCCTACAATGAGCAGTTCTTC

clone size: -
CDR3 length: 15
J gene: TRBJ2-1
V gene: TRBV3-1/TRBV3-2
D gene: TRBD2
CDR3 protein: CASSSIDGGYNEQFF
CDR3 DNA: TGTGCCAGCAGCTCTATCGACGGGGGGTACAATGAGCAGTTCTTC

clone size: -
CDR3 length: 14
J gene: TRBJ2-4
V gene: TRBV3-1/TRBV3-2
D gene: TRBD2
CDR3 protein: CASRAGGGSDIQYF
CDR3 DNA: TGTGCCAGCAGGGCAGGCGGGGGATCCGACATTCAGTACTTC

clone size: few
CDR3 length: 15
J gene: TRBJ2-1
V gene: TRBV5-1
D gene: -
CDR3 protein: CASSLGPGSYNEQFF
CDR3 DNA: TGCGCCAGCAGCTTGGGACCGGGGTCCTACAATGAGCAGTTCTTC

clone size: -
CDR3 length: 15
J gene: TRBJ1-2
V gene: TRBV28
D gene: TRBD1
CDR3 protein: CASSLTGTGARGYTF
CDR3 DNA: TGTGCCAGCAGTTTAACCGGGACAGGGGCGAGAGGCTACACCTTC

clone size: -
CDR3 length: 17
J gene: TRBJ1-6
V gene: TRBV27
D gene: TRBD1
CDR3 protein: CASSLKPGTDGNSPLHF
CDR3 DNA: TGTGCCAGCAGTCTTAAGCCCGGGACAGACGGGAATTCACCCCTCCACTTT

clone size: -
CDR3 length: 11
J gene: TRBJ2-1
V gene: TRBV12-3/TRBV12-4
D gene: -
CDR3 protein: CASSVYNEQFF
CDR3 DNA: TGTGCCAGCAGCGTATACAATGAGCAGTTCTTC

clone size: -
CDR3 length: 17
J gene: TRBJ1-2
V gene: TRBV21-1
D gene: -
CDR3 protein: CASSKGDRGRGGYGYTF
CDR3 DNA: TGTGCCAGCAGCAAAGGGGACAGGGGGCGAGGTGGCTATGGCTACACCTTC

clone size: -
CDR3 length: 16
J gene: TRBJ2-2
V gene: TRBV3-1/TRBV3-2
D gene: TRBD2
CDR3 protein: CASRWEGGANTGELFF
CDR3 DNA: TGTGCCAGCAGATGGGAGGGAGGGGCGAACACCGGGGAGCTGTTTTTT

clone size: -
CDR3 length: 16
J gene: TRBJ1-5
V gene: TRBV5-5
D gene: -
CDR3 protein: CASSLEYGRADQPQHF
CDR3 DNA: TGTGCCAGCAGCTTGGAGTACGGGAGGGCGGATCAGCCCCAGCATTTT

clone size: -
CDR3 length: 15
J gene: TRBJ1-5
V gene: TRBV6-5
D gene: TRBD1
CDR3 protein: CASSKTGKNNQPQHF
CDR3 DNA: TGTGCCAGCAGCAAGACAGGGAAAAACAATCAGCCCCAGCATTTT

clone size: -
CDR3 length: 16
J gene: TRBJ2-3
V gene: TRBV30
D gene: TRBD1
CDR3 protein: CAWSVGLQGAEDTQYF
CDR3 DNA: TGTGCCTGGAGTGTAGGGTTACAGGGGGCGGAGGATACGCAGTATTTT

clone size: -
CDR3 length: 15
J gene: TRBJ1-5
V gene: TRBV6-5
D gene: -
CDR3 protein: CASSIRQASNQPQHF
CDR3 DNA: TGTGCCAGCAGTATACGACAGGCAAGCAATCAGCCCCAGCATTTT

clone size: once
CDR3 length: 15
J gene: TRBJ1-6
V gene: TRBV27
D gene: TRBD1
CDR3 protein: CASSRQGVGNSPLHF
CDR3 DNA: TGTGCCAGCAGTCGGCAGGGGGTGGGAAATTCACCCCTCCACTTT

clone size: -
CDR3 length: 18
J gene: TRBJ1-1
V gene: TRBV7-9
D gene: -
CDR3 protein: CASSSASFWTELNTEAFF
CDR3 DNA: TGTGCCAGCAGCTCAGCATCCTTTTGGACAGAGCTAAACACTGAAGCTTTCTTT

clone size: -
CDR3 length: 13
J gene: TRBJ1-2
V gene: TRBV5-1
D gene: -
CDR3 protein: CASRSTGPGGYTF
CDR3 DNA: TGCGCCAGCAGGTCTACAGGGCCGGGGGGCTACACCTTC

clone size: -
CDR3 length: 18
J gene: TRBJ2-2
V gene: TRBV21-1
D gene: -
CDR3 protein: CASSKGERDGDSCGELFF
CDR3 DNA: TGTGCCAGCAGCAAAGGGGAGCGGGACGGCGACTCTTGCGGGGAGCTGTTTTTT

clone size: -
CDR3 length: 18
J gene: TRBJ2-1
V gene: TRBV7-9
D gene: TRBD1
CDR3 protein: CASSFWTAGTGFYNEQFF
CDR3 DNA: TGTGCCAGCAGCTTCTGGACAGCCGGGACAGGGTTCTACAATGAGCAGTTCTTC

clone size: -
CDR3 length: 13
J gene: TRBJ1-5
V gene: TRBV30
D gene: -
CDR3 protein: CAWSAGSNQPQHF
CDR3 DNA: TGTGCCTGGAGTGCAGGGTCGAATCAGCCCCAGCATTTT

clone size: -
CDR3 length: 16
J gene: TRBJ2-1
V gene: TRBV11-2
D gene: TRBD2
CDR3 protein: CASSPPGLARPNEQFF
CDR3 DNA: TGTGCCAGCAGCCCGCCGGGACTAGCGAGGCCTAATGAGCAGTTCTTC

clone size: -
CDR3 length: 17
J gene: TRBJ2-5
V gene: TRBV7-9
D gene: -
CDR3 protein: CASIQSRERISGETQYF
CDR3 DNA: TGTGCCAGCATCCAATCTAGAGAACGGATAAGTGGAGAGACCCAGTACTTC

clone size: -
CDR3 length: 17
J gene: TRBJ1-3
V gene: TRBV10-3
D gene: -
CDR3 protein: CAISEQNLGGSGNTIYF
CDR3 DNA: TGTGCCATCAGTGAGCAGAATCTAGGAGGTTCAGGAAACACCATATATTTT

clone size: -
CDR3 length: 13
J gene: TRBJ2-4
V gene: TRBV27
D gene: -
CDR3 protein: CASSLAAKNIQYF
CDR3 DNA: TGTGCCAGCAGTTTGGCAGCCAAAAACATTCAGTACTTC

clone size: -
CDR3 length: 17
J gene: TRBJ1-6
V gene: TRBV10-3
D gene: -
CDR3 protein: CAISDRGKDGNNSPLHF
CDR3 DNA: TGTGCCATCAGTGATCGAGGGAAAGATGGAAATAATTCACCCCTCCACTTT

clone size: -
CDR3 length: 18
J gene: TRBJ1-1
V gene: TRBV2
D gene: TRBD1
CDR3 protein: CASSGRQAQGALGTEAFF
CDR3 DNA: TGTGCCAGCAGCGGGCGTCAGGCACAGGGGGCGTTGGGCACTGAAGCTTTCTTT

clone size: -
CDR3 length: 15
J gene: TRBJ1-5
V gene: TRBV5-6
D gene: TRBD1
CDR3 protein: CASSLGAGGNQPQHF
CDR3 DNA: TGTGCCAGCAGCTTGGGGGCAGGGGGGAATCAGCCCCAGCATTTT

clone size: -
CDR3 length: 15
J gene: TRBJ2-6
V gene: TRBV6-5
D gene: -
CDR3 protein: CASRPQLTGANVLTF
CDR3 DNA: TGTGCCAGCAGACCGCAACTCACTGGGGCCAACGTCCTGACTTTC

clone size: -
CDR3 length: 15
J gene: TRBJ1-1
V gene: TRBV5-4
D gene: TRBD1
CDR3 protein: CASSQTQGDVTEAFF
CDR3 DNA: TGTGCCAGCAGCCAGACACAGGGGGACGTCACTGAAGCTTTCTTT

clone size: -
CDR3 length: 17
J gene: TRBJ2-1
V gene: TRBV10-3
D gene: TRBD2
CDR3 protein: CAISVLGVTSGSGEQFF
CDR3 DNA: TGTGCCATCAGTGTTCTCGGTGTGACTAGCGGCTCTGGGGAGCAGTTCTTC

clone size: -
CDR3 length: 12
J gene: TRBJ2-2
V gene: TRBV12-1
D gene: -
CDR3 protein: CASSPSNGELFF
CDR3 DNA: TGTGCCAGCAGCCCTAGCAACGGGGAGCTGTTTTTT

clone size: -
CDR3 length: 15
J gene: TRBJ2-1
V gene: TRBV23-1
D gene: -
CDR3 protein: CASKISSGVNNEQFF
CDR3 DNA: TGCGCCAGCAAGATTAGTAGCGGAGTGAACAATGAGCAGTTCTTC

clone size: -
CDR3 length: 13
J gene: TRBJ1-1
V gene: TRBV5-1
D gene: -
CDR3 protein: CASSLVTGTEAFF
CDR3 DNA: TGCGCCAGCAGCTTAGTGACGGGCACTGAAGCTTTCTTT

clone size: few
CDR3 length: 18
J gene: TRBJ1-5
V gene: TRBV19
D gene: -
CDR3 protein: CASSIEAGGQPSNQPQHF
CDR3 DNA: TGTGCCAGTAGTATAGAGGCGGGGGGGCAACCAAGCAATCAGCCCCAGCATTTT

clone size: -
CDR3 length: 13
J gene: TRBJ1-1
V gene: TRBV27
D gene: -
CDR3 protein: CASSLTGNTEAFF
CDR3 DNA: TGTGCCAGCAGTTTGACAGGGAACACTGAAGCTTTCTTT

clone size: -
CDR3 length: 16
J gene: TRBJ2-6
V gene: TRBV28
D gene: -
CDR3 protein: CASRSPPGAGANVLTF
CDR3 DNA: TGTGCCAGCAGATCCCCTCCCGGGGCTGGGGCCAACGTCCTGACTTTC